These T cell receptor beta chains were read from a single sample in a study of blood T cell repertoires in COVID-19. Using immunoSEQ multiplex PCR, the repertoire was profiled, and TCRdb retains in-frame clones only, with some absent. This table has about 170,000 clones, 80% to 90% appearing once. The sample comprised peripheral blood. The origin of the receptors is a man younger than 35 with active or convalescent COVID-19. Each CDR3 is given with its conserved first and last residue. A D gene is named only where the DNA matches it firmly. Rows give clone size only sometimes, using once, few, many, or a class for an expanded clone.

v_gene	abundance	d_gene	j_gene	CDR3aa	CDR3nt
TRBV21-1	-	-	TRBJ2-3	CASTELAETGGGTDTQYF	TGTGCCAGCACGGAGCTAGCGGAGACCGGGGGGGGCACAGATACGCAGTATTTT
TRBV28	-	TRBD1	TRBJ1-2	CASNEGQGVRGYTF	TGTGCCAGCAATGAGGGGCAGGGGGTACGTGGCTACACCTTC
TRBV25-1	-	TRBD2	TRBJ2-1	CASSESGTSGRHEQFF	TGTGCCAGCAGTGAATCGGGGACTAGCGGGAGACATGAGCAGTTCTTC
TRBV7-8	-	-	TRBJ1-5	CASSRDSNQPQHF	TGTGCCAGCAGTAGAGATAGCAATCAGCCCCAGCATTTT
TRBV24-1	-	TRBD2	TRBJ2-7	CATSDPPTSGKEEQYF	TGTGCCACCAGTGATCCCCCGACTAGCGGCAAAGAAGAGCAGTACTTC
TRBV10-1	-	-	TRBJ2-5	CANRTVYQETQYF	TGCGCCAACCGGACTGTGTACCAAGAGACCCAGTACTTC
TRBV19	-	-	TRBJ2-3	CASMRLDTDTQYF	TGTGCCAGTATGCGCCTAGACACAGATACGCAGTATTTT
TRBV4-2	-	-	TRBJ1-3	CASSQDWGGGNTIYF	TGTGCCAGCAGCCAAGATTGGGGAGGGGGAAACACCATATATTTT
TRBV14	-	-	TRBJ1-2	CASSQAERGYTF	TGTGCCAGCAGCCAAGCTGAGCGGGGCTACACCTTC
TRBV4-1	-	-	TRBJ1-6	CASSQGWGGDSYNSPLHF	TGCGCCAGCAGCCAAGGCTGGGGCGGCGACTCCTATAATTCACCCCTCCACTTT
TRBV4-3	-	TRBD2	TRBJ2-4	CASSQDGAGGSSFQYF	TGCGCCAGCAGCCAAGATGGAGCGGGCGGGAGCAGCTTTCAGTACTTC
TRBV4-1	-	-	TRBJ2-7	CASSQGQKWELSYEQYF	TGCGCCAGCAGCCAAGGCCAAAAGTGGGAGCTCTCCTACGAGCAGTACTTC
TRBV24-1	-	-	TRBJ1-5	CATSGQADQPQHF	TGTGCCACCAGTGGACAGGCGGATCAGCCCCAGCATTTT
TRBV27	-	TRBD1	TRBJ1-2	CASSPDAGDRVNGYTF	TGTGCCAGCAGTCCCGACGCCGGGGACAGGGTAAATGGCTACACCTTC
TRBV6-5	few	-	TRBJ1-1	CASSYGAGAEAFF	TGTGCCAGCAGTTACGGCGCGGGGGCTGAAGCTTTCTTT